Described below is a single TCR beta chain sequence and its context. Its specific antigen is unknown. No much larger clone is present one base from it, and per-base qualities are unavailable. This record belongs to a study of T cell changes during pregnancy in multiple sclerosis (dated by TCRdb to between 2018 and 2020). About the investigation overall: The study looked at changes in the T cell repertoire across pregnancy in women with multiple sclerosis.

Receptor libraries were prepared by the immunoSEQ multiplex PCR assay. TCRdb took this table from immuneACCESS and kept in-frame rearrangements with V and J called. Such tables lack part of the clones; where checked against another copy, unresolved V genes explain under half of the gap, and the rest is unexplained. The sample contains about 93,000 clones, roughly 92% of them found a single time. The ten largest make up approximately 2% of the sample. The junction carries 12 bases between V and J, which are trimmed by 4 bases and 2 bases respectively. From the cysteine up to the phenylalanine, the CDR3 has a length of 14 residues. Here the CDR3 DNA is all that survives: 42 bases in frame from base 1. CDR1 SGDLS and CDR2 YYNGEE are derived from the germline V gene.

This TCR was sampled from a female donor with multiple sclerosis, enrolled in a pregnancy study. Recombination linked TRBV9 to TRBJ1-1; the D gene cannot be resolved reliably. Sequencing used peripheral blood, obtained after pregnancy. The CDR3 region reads CASSSGASNTEAFF. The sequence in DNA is TGTGCCAGCAGCTCAGGCGCAAGTAACACTGAAGCTTTCTTT. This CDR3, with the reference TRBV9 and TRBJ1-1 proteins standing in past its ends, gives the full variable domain DSGVTQTPKHLITATGQRVTLRCSPRSGDLSVYWYQQSLDQGLQFLIQYYNGEERAKGNILERFSAQQFPDLHSELNLSSLELGDSALYFCASSSGASNTEAFFGQGTRLTVV.